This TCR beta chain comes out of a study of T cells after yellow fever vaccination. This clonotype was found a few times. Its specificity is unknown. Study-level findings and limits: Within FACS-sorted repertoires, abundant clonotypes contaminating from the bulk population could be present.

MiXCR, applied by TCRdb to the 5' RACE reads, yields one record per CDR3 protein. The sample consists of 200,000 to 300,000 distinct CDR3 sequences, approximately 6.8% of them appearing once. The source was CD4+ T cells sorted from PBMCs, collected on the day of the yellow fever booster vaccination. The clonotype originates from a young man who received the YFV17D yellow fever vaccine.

The CDR3 nucleotides are TGTGCCATCAAGGCCTTATATAATTCACCCCTCCACTTT. It encodes CAIKALYNSPLHF. The V call is TRBV10-3, the J call TRBJ1-6; unclear D gene. Germline lookup yields CDR1 ENHRY and CDR2 SYGVKD. V lost 7 bases, J lost 4 bases, and 8 bases lay in between. The CDR3 spans 13 residues.